This TCR beta chain was sequenced in a study of cytomegalovirus exposure and HLA in healthy donors (dated by TCRdb to 2016 to 2017). Concerning the study at large: In an earlier analysis of several hundred of the donors, less than 350 Gb of sequence data and 90 million to 120 million unique TCR beta sequences from 150 million to 200 million T cells were reported. An early release that covered about 600 HLA-typed donors contained approximately 290 gigabases of sequencing data and 75 million to 100 million unique TCR sequences. Of the 300 to 500 genotyped donors, 75% to 85% were placed in the genetic ancestry cluster associated with self-reported Caucasian donors. The study aimed to test whether signatures of past pathogen exposure could be identified by cataloging public T cell receptors. The T cell repertoires of 550 to 850 subjects were profiled by immunosequencing and related to cytomegalovirus serostatus. Along with the roughly 610-subject first cohort, a separate validation cohort of 120 different subjects was used. To predict cytomegalovirus infection status, the study combined high-throughput TCR immunosequencing, statistical association of individual TCRs with disease status, and machine learning. To study patterns of TCR occurrence, a later analysis re-analyzed previously published TCR beta repertoires from 600 to 750 donors and added high-resolution HLA genotyping. In the later analysis, no new phenotypic data were used to find candidate immune exposures; instead, reliance was placed on TCR beta sequences and their occurrence across donors. An earlier analysis of approximately 580 of the donors used high-throughput TCR beta sequencing to judge whether each TCR beta V gene segment behaved as functional or pseudogenic. Alongside the repertoire data, information on donor age, sex, ethnicity and CMV serostatus was compiled. A later genetic analysis used genome-wide SNP genotypes for about 60% of the roughly 700 donors, treating that subset as a discovery cohort. All discovery cohort repertoires had been generated on a single sequencing platform. Class I and class II HLA loci were covered by the typing at four-digit resolution. The number of typed donors differed by locus: about 620-640 for A, B, C, DRB1 and DQB1; approximately 530 for DQA1; roughly 600 for DPA1; and about 450 for DPB1. Five DR-DQ haplotypes were handled as single units for association and clustering, since linkage in the cohort was strong. Among around 400 genotyped donors of the cohort, an average of about 220,000 unique TCR beta nucleotide sequences was sequenced per donor, of which about 20% were non-productive.

Library construction relied on the immunoSEQ multiplex PCR assay. For the multiplex PCR, a mixture combining 60 forward primers for TCR Vbeta segments and 13 reverse primers for TCR Jbeta segments was used. The CDR3 region of rearranged TCR beta genes was amplified from genomic DNA by a multiplex PCR assay. The amplified TCR beta libraries were sequenced on the Illumina HiSeq System as 87-base-pair reads. As for how the authors treated the data: In a later analysis, some 80 million unique TCR beta chains were counted across the 666 repertoires, and some 10 million of these chains were shared by at least two donors. Raw reads were error-corrected and collapsed into unique sequences with a nearest-neighbor algorithm that merged closely related sequences to remove PCR and sequencing errors. To assign V, D and J gene segments, CDR3 sequences were aligned to IMGT reference sequences. For a sequence to be retained, a match of at least six nucleotides to both a V gene segment and a J gene segment was required. Rearrangements were called productive when the CDR3 lacked stop codons and stayed in frame with V and J; all others were non-productive. Following IMGT convention, CDR3 was defined as the stretch from the second conserved V-encoded cysteine up to the conserved J-encoded phenylalanine. Sequences without an unambiguous match to a single V gene segment were excluded from the earlier analysis of several hundred of the donors. An earlier analysis of a few hundred of the donors called V segments functional above 56.7% productive rearrangements and segregating when the between-donor standard deviation exceeded 5%. A statistical classification framework was built to diagnose cytomegalovirus status from the catalog of TCR beta chain sequences. V and J gene assignment, in a later analysis, came from comparing TCR nucleotide sequences with IMGT/GENE-DB human TR gene sequences. A later analysis assigned CDR3 sequences and most-parsimonious VDJ recombination scenarios with the TCRdist pipeline. In a later analysis, every TCR beta chain was defined by the combination of its CDR3 amino acid sequence and its V-gene family, and reads without a unique V-gene family were dropped. To address suspected cross-contamination and a sequencing artifact, a later analysis removed around 600 highly shared, low-generation-probability nucleotide sequences. In a later analysis, a clonal expansion index was calculated for each public chain from normalized within-repertoire ranks of inferred template counts. Generation probabilities in a later analysis came from a VDJ recombination model fitted to out-of-frame rearrangements, and those results were checked against IGoR. Hypergeometric tests were used in a later analysis to score TCR-TCR, TCR-HLA and TCR-CMV co-occurrence, with a repertoire-size bias correction applied to the TCR pairs. False discovery rates were estimated in a later analysis by permuting HLA or CMV assignments 20 times. In a later analysis, co-occurring TCRs were grouped with DBSCAN, and TCRdist sequence similarity was added when clustering was performed within HLA-allele-positive subsets. Repertoires with fewer than 30,000 or more than 120,000 public chains, plus five repertoires with anomalous nucleotide sharing, were excluded from co-occurrence clustering. Entries here come from immuneACCESS through TCRdb and include only in-frame sequences with V and J called. Some clones fail to appear in such tables; in the studies checked, an unresolved V gene covers under half of the shortfall, and the cause of the remainder is unknown. D and trimming come from the DNA, and the V and J calls and clone size come from that table. The sample table contains around 79,000 clones; only one count was recorded for over 60% of them. About 16% of the sample is in the top ten clones.

Summary of the overall study and its limitations: In a later analysis, TCR association rates were found to vary across HLA loci, with the most associated TCRs seen for DRB1 alleles and the fewest for HLA-C alleles. Broadly in line with IMGT annotations, most TCR beta V segments showed up in productive rearrangements about 90% or about 30% of the time in an earlier analysis of approximately 600 of the donors. In the study, 164 TCR beta chains were listed as associated with cytomegalovirus. A further reported finding was that TCR beta sequences accurately predicted the HLA-A and HLA-B alleles for most subjects in the first cohort. The earlier analysis of about 600 of the donors excluded 15 to 20 rarely observed V segments, including chromosome 9 orphons, because counts were too low. For the cohort, immune exposure information was limited to CMV serostatus. In vitro tests confirmed that three of the cytomegalovirus-associated TCR beta chains recognize cytomegalovirus antigens. Because HLA typing was missing for some donors at each locus, association tests included only the typed subset. Only TCR beta chains were sequenced in this cohort, and the absence of alpha or paired-chain data limited detectable features. An association between a missense DCLRE1C variant and V-gene and J-gene trimming of TCR beta chains was found in a later genetic analysis and replicated in an independent cohort. The classifier was reported to diagnose cytomegalovirus status with high specificity and sensitivity in both the original cohort and the validation cohort. In a later analysis, most CMV-associated TCR beta chains were found to appear HLA-restricted, with HLA associations seemingly driven largely by CMV exposure. In a later analysis, HLA-associated TCR beta chains were found to be more clonally expanded and to have lower generation probabilities than equally common non-associated chains. A group of highly shared sequence variants was considered likely to be a technical artifact of the sequencing pipeline. Some IMGT-functional V segments, including TRBV6-2 and TRBV6-3, could not be told apart with the 87-base-pair reads, so those segments were excluded. Correlated functional status among segregating V segments might be attributable to linkage disequilibrium, but an unknown experimental factor could not be ruled out. When HLA alleles, especially DR and DQ, strongly co-occurred, TCR associations were difficult to assign to individual alleles. In a later analysis, several top co-occurrence clusters were reported to appear linked to parvovirus B19, influenza, CMV and Epstein-Barr virus. The authors suggested that the approach could potentially be extended to other disease states and immunological phenotypes. Specific HLA alleles were associated with roughly 16,000 TCR beta sequences at a false discovery rate of 0.05 in a later analysis. Roughly uniform sequencing depth across donors was assumed in presence/absence analyses, although this assumption may not hold. Across donors, most TCR sequences were observed very rarely, whereas some public TCRs were present in many individuals. A later genetic analysis reported fewer N-insertions in productive TCRs among donors in an Asian-associated ancestry cluster than the roughly 620-donor mean.

The cohort consisted of 650 to 700 healthy bone marrow donors. All cohort members were sampled while nominally healthy, although unrecorded immune exposures were likely present. The donor was CMV seropositive and belonged to the group of about 290 seropositive cohort members. A peripheral blood sample was collected from each donor, and TCR beta sequencing was performed on peripheral blood mononuclear cells. The Qiagen DNeasy Blood Extraction Kit was used to extract genomic DNA from the blood cell samples. The CDR3 runs 14 amino acids, cysteine and phenylalanine included. Only CDR3 DNA is held: 42 bases, read in frame from base 1. As encoded in the germline V gene, CDR1 is MNHNS while CDR2 is SASEGT. The germline V end is reduced by 8 bases and the J end by 5 bases; junction bases left unmatched: 9. On this clone: What this receptor recognizes is not known. Per-base quality was not reported, and no clone a single base away is much larger than it.

Sample: PBMCs. The V and J segments used are TRBV6-1 and TRBJ1-2, with 9 junctional bases fitting TRBD1. This TCR was recovered from a woman between 35 and 50 years old in good health and CMV-seropositive. The sequenced DNA: TGTGCCAGCCACGGGACAGGGCCCCCATATGGCTACACCTTC. This gives the protein CASHGTGPPYGYTF.